Listed here are 24 T cell receptor beta chains from one sample, sequenced in a study of Ad26.COV2.S vaccination and SARS-CoV-2 variants. Clones were read by immunoSEQ multiplex PCR, and TCRdb kept only the in-frame ones, dropping some. The sample has roughly 320,000 clones, 85% seen once; the top ten hold approximately 2%. Treatment meaning: some 20 received Ad26.COV2.S at low or high dose, single or two shots; 5 received placebo; per-sample allocation not given. Repertoires come from day 63 after the first vaccine or placebo injection. Sequenced material: peripheral blood, taken in a trial of Ad26.COV2.S vaccine versus placebo. All receptors derive from a person aged 18 to 59 who received the Ad26.COV2.S COVID-19 vaccine or a placebo.

The chain combines TRBV27 with TRBJ1-5, with unresolved D. The length of the CDR3 is 15 residues. With 9 bases removed from V and 5 bases from J, the gap between germline ends came to 20 bases. In germline, CDR1 is MNHEY, CDR2 SMNVEV (reference sequence). The DNA for the CDR3 is TGTGCCAGTCGCTTATTGGGCATTGGCGATCAGCCCCAGCATTTT. Translating it yields CASRLLGIGDQPQHF.

The chain joins TRBV7-9 to TRBJ2-7; possible D gene TRBD1, 6 bases. The germline V gene has CDR1 SEHNR and CDR2 FQNEAQ (reference sequence). The CDR3 has 14 amino acids. V gave up 1 base and J gave up 3 bases, with 10 bases separating them. The CDR3 sequence is CASSLGDNGYEQYF. Written as DNA, the CDR3 is TGTGCCAGCAGCTTAGGGGACAACGGCTACGAGCAGTACTTC.

The gene calls are TRBV5-1 and TRBJ1-6; 7 bases align to TRBD1. This CDR3 has 16 residues. Trimming at V came to 4 bases and at J to 7 bases, leaving 11 bases not matched to a gene. Per the germline V gene, CDR1 is SGHRS and CDR2 is YFSETQ. The CDR3 DNA reads as TGCGCCAGCAGCCCAATTCCGGGACAGACCAATTCACCCCTCCACTTT. Amino acid sequence: CASSPIPGQTNSPLHF.

The chain recombines TRBV9 with TRBJ2-5, with D perhaps assigned TRBD1 or TRBD2 (6 bases each). The ends were cut back, 2 bases at V and 2 bases at J, with 13 bases in the middle. Germline CDR1 and CDR2: SGDLS and YYNGEE. There are 15 residues in the CDR3. DNA for the CDR3: TGTGCCAGCAGCGTGAGTCCGGGGGCTCAAGAGACCCAGTACTTC. Its protein is CASSVSPGAQETQYF.

V is TRBV7-8 and J is TRBJ1-6, with TRBD1 as a possible D gene (5 bases). CDR1 SGHVS and CDR2 FQNEAQ come from the germline V gene. CDR3 length: 14 amino acids. The V and J ends lost 3 bases and 7 bases respectively, with 10 bases between them. The CDR3 DNA follows: TGTGCCAGCAGCTTGACAGCGATGAATTCACCCCTCCACTTT. It translates to CASSLTAMNSPLHF. The entire variable domain, with the rest obtained from reference TRBV7-8 and TRBJ1-6, is as follows: GAGVSQSPRYKVAKRGQDVALRCDPISGHVSLFWYQQALGQGPEFLTYFQNEAQLDKSGLPSDRFFAERPEGSVSTLKIQRTQQEDSAVYLCASSLTAMNSPLHFGNGTRLTVT.

This clone was observed once. The J gene is TRBJ1-1, the V gene TRBV6-1; the D gene is possibly TRBD1 (5 bases). CDR1 and CDR2 (germline): MNHNS, SASEGT. The CDR3 is 15 amino acids. The germline V and J ends were trimmed by 2 bases and 7 bases, with 17 bases remaining between them. As DNA, the CDR3 is TGTGCCAGCAGTGAAATTGCAGGGAGTACAGTTGAAGCTTTCTTT. Translated: CASSEIAGSTVEAFF.

The chain recombines TRBV19 with TRBJ2-6, with D uncertain. Germline-derived CDR1 and CDR2 are LNHDA and SQIVND (reference sequence). The CDR3 is 13 residues long. Trimming took 5 bases from V and 4 from J, leaving 6 bases between them. CDR3 amino acids: CASSAAGANVLTF. The CDR3 coding sequence is TGTGCCAGTAGTGCGGCCGGGGCCAACGTCCTGACTTTC.

The V call is TRBV10-2, the J call TRBJ2-7, with TRBD1 identical over 9 bases. CDR3 size: 14 residues. V trimming: 6 bases; J trimming: 2 bases; junction bases outside the gene matches: 5. Germline CDR1 is WSHSY and CDR2 is SAAADI. The CDR3 DNA is TGCGCCAGCAGATCGGGACAGGGTGCCTACGAGCAGTACTTC. It translates to CASRSGQGAYEQYF.

The V gene is TRBV2, the J gene TRBJ2-1; TRBD1 is a possible D gene (6 bases). The CDR3 has 15 amino acids. V lost 6 bases and J lost 0, with 12 bases in between. The V gene's germline CDR1 is SNHLY and CDR2 FYNNEI. The CDR3 DNA follows: TGTGCCAGCAGCTGGCTAGGGGGCTCCTACAATGAGCAGTTCTTC. Amino acids: CASSWLGGSYNEQFF. Drawing the rest from reference TRBV2 and TRBJ2-1, the complete variable domain is EPEVTQTPSHQVTQMGQEVILRCVPISNHLYFYWYRQILGQKVEFLVSFYNNEISEKSEIFDDQFSVERPDGSNFTLKIRSTKLEDSAMYFCASSWLGGSYNEQFFGPGTRLTVL.

The chain joins TRBV5-5 to TRBJ1-4; 7 bases line up with TRBD1. The CDR3 is 17 amino acids. Germline CDR1 and CDR2: SGHKS and YYEKEE (reference sequence). Trimming cost V 4 bases and J 3 bases; bases outside gene matches: 12. CDR3 protein: CASSQWTGGFSNEKLFF. The CDR3 bases are TGTGCCAGCAGCCAATGGACAGGAGGATTCTCTAATGAAAAACTGTTTTTT.

This rearrangement joins TRBV6-4 to TRBJ1-1, with 9 bases lining up with TRBD1. In germline, CDR1 is MRHNA, CDR2 SNTAGT. The CDR3 spans 14 residues. With V trimmed by 6 bases and J by 1 base, 3 bases remained unmatched. In DNA, the CDR3 is TGTGCCAGCAGCAAGACAGGGGGGAACACTGAAGCTTTCTTT. Protein: CASSKTGGNTEAFF.

The genes are TRBV6-5 and TRBJ2-7; 9 bases are a match to TRBD1. The CDR3 loop spans 13 amino acids. The J segment lost 5 bases and the V segment lost 6 bases, leaving 5 bases of the junction unmatched. Germline V gene sequence: CDR1 MNHEY, CDR2 SVGAGI. CDR3 DNA sequence: TGTGCCAGCAGGAGGGACAGGGTCGACGAGCAGTACTTC. Its translation: CASRRDRVDEQYF.

The CDR3, as DNA: TGTGCCAGCAGCTTGGAGGCTAGCGGGGGATTCGAGCAGTACTTC. Amino acid sequence: CASSLEASGGFEQYF. This chain joins TRBV5-5 and TRBJ2-7; 10 nucleotides line up with TRBD2. Trimming took 0 bases from V and 6 from J; bases not matched to a gene: 6. This CDR3 spans 15 amino acids. Germline CDR1 is SGHKS and CDR2 is YYEKEE (reference sequence). Full variable domain (missing parts from reference TRBV5-5 and TRBJ2-7): DAGVTQSPTHLIKTRGQQVTLRCSPISGHKSVSWYQQVLGQGPQFIFQYYEKEERGRGNFPDRFSARQFPNYSSELNVNALLLGDSALYLCASSLEASGGFEQYFGPGTRLTVT.

The chain joins TRBV5-6 to TRBJ1-3; 10 nucleotides align to TRBD1. Germline V gene sequence: CDR1 SGHDT, CDR2 YYEEEE. The V gene end was trimmed by 0 bases and the J gene end by 4 bases; junction bases not matched to a gene: 7. The CDR3 is made up of 17 amino acids. The CDR3 DNA reads TGTGCCAGCAGCTTGGTAGGACAGGGGGTACTCGGAAACACCATATATTTT. Amino acid sequence: CASSLVGQGVLGNTIYF.

The chain couples TRBV28 to TRBJ2-7, with 7 bases matching TRBD1. Germline-derived CDR1 and CDR2 are MDHEN and SYDVKM. The CDR3 totals 14 residues. V was pared by 6 bases and J by 2 bases, with 7 bases of the junction left unmatched. Here the CDR3 reads CASREQGTPYEQYF. CDR3 nucleotide sequence: TGTGCCAGCAGGGAACAGGGGACCCCCTACGAGCAGTACTTC.

The chain carries TRBV19 and TRBJ2-3, with 10 nucleotides matching TRBD2. This CDR3 is 16 amino acids long. With 4 bases clipped from V and 7 bases from J, the junction kept 11 bases outside the gene matches. Germline-derived CDR1 and CDR2 are LNHDA and SQIVND (reference sequence). CDR3: CASSRSRLAGENTQYF. CDR3 nucleotide sequence: TGTGCCAGTAGTAGAAGTCGTCTAGCGGGGGAGAATACGCAGTATTTT.

The V call is TRBV28, the J call TRBJ2-7; 10 bases are a match to TRBD1. CDR1 is MDHEN and CDR2 is SYDVKM in the germline V gene. V trimming: 5 bases; J trimming: 5 bases; junction bases outside the gene matches: 12. This CDR3 contains 16 residues. The CDR3 DNA is TGTGCCAGCAGTCCTGTCGAGTGGGACAGGGGAAACGAGCAGTACTTC. Amino acids: CASSPVEWDRGNEQYF. The full variable domain, with the rest looked up from reference TRBV28 and TRBJ2-7, is DVKVTQSSRYLVKRTGEKVFLECVQDMDHENMFWYRQDPGLGLRLIYFSYDVKMKEKGDIPEGYSVSREKKERFSLILESASTNQTSMYLCASSPVEWDRGNEQYFGPGTRLTVT.

This rearrangement joins TRBV5-1 to TRBJ1-6, with 8 bases identical to TRBD1. Losses at the gene ends were 5 bases for V and 8 bases for J; bases not matched to a gene: 12. Germline CDR1 SGHRS, CDR2 YFSETQ. This CDR3 comprises 16 residues. CDR3 residues: CASRPLPGQAYSPLHF. The CDR3 DNA reads TGCGCCAGCAGGCCTTTACCGGGACAGGCGTATTCACCCCTCCACTTT.

This clone was seen a handful of times. The chain recombines TRBV5-1 with TRBJ2-7; 8 nucleotides agree with TRBD2. The V gene end was trimmed by 0 bases and the J gene end by 4 bases; junction bases not matched to a gene: 12. Germline V gene sequence: CDR1 SGHRS, CDR2 YFSETQ. There are 17 residues in the CDR3. CDR3 nucleotide sequence: TGCGCCAGCAGCTTGGAGGGTCCCAGCGGGGGAACATACGAGCAGTACTTC. This codes for CASSLEGPSGGTYEQYF.

The J gene is TRBJ2-5, the V gene TRBV5-5; maybe TRBD1 (6 bases). The V gene lost 0 bases and the J gene lost 6 bases, with 24 bases spanning the gap. This CDR3 is 18 amino acids long. The germline V gene has CDR1 SGHKS and CDR2 YYEKEE (reference sequence). CDR3 sequence reads: CASSLAWTLQGGGQTQYF. Here the CDR3 DNA reads TGTGCCAGCAGCTTGGCATGGACCTTACAGGGTGGGGGACAGACCCAGTACTTC.

The genes are TRBV18 and TRBJ2-3; D is possibly TRBD1 or TRBD2 (5 bases each). The germline V gene has CDR1 KGHSH and CDR2 LQKENI. The CDR3 loop spans 15 amino acids. The germline V and J ends were trimmed by 6 bases and 0 bases, with 13 bases remaining between them. The CDR3 nucleotides read TGTGCCAGCTCGTCACGGGGACCAAGCACAGATACGCAGTATTTT. Protein sequence: CASSSRGPSTDTQYF.

The rearrangement uses TRBV30 and TRBJ1-1, with D maybe TRBD1 (5 bases). Trimming cost V 2 bases and J 4 bases, with 20 bases left between them. Looked up from germline, CDR1 is GTSNPN and CDR2 is SVGIG (reference sequence). This CDR3 is built from 16 residues. The CDR3 loop is CAWSPQGRVGITEAFF. CDR3 DNA: TGTGCCTGGAGTCCTCAAGGCAGGGTGGGGATCACTGAAGCTTTCTTT.

Worth noting for this clone: The sample holds other DNA sequences that translate to the same CDR3. The rearrangement uses TRBV5-1 and TRBJ1-5, with TRBD1 matching over 7 bases. With V trimmed by 4 bases and J by 3 bases, 4 bases remained unmatched. The CDR3 runs 14 residues. CDR1 is SGHRS, CDR2 YFSETQ, per germline. CDR3 residues: CASSPGTDNQPQHF. CDR3 coding DNA: TGCGCCAGCAGCCCCGGGACAGACAATCAGCCCCAGCATTTT.

The J gene is TRBJ2-5, the V gene TRBV12-5; no firm D call. Germline V gene sequence: CDR1 LGHNT, CDR2 FRNRAP. The ends were cut back, 0 bases at V and 5 bases at J, with 10 bases in the middle. The CDR3 extends over 14 amino acids. The CDR3 coding sequence is TGTGCTAGTGGTTTGGTTCGAACGAGGGAGACCCAGTACTTC. Translated, it gives CASGLVRTRETQYF. Full variable domain (remainder filled in from reference TRBV12-5 and TRBJ2-5): DARVTQTPRHKVTEMGQEVTMRCQPILGHNTVFWYRQTMMQGLELLAYFRNRAPLDDSGMPKDRFSAEMPDATLATLKIQPSEPRDSAVYFCASGLVRTRETQYFGPGTRLLVL.